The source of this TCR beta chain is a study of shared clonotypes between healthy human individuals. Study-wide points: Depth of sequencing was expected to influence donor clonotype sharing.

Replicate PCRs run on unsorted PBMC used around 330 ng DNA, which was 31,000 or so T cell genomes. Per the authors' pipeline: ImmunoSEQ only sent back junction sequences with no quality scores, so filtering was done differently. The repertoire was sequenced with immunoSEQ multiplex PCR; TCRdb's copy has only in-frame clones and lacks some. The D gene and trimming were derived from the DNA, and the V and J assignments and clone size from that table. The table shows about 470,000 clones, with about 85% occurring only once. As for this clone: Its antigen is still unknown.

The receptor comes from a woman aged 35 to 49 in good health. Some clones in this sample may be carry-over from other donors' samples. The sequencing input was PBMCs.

CDR3 region: CASRDTNTNNEQFF. The CDR3 region has the DNA TGTGCCAGCAGGGACACCAATACCAACAATGAGCAGTTCTTC. The rearrangement uses TRBV7-3 and TRBJ2-1, with a possible D match to TRBD1 (5 bases). The CDR3 consists of 14 residues. Germline values: CDR1 SGHTA, CDR2 FQGTGA. The V gene lost 6 bases and the J gene lost 5 bases, with 14 bases spanning the gap.